This is a list of T cell receptor beta chains from one sample in a study of tumor-infiltrating lymphocytes in primary liver carcinoma. TCRdb recomputed calls from the multiplex PCR reads with MiXCR, one row per CDR3 protein. The profile covers 75,000 to 90,000 distinct CDR3 sequences, with about three quarters appearing a single time and roughly 21% taken by the ten largest. The specimen sequenced was liver tumor tissue from sampling region 1. The receptor set was obtained from a man between 40 and 49 years old with primary liver carcinoma and hepatitis B virus infection. CDR3s include the opening cysteine and the closing phenylalanine or tryptophan. The D gene is left open where the match is weak. For some rows the clone size is stated as once, few or many, or as a class when expanded; others skip it.

J gene: TRBJ2-2
V gene: TRBV7-2
clone size: once
D gene: -
CDR3 protein: CTSSLAHPGELFF
CDR3 DNA: TGTACCAGCAGCTTAGCGCATCCCGGGGAGCTGTTTTTT

J gene: TRBJ2-1
V gene: TRBV12-3/TRBV12-4
clone size: -
D gene: -
CDR3 protein: CAGSSRGGLYEQLF
CDR3 DNA: TGTGCCGGCAGTTCCCGTGGAGGTTTGTATGAGCAGCTCTTC

J gene: TRBJ2-7
V gene: TRBV29-1
clone size: -
D gene: -
CDR3 protein: CSVEVHGEAEQYF
CDR3 DNA: TGCAGCGTCGAGGTCCACGGAGAGGCAGAGCAGTACTTC

J gene: TRBJ2-5
V gene: TRBV10-3
clone size: many
D gene: TRBD2
CDR3 protein: CATGETASGSSGTQYF
CDR3 DNA: TGTGCCACCGGCGAGACGGCTAGCGGGAGTTCAGGGACCCAGTACTTC

J gene: TRBJ1-1
V gene: TRBV7-8
clone size: few
D gene: -
CDR3 protein: CANSQGGGMGTEAFF
CDR3 DNA: TGTGCCAACAGTCAAGGGGGGGGAATGGGCACTGAAGCTTTCTTT

J gene: TRBJ2-5
V gene: TRBV29-1
clone size: once
D gene: -
CDR3 protein: CSIDQETQYF
CDR3 DNA: TGCAGTATTGACCAGGAGACCCAGTACTTC

J gene: TRBJ2-2
V gene: TRBV6-1
clone size: -
D gene: -
CDR3 protein: CTSRLDTGELFF
CDR3 DNA: TGTACCAGCAGGCTCGACACCGGGGAGCTGTTTTTT

J gene: TRBJ2-2
V gene: TRBV11-2
clone size: -
D gene: -
CDR3 protein: CASGAGQAVSTAGELFF
CDR3 DNA: TGTGCCAGCGGCGCAGGACAAGCGGTCTCCACGGCCGGGGAGCTGTTTTTT

J gene: TRBJ2-1
V gene: TRBV11-2
clone size: -
D gene: -
CDR3 protein: CASALRDLRGHEQFF
CDR3 DNA: TGTGCCAGCGCACTAAGGGACCTCCGAGGACATGAGCAGTTCTTC

J gene: TRBJ2-1
V gene: TRBV29-1
clone size: -
D gene: -
CDR3 protein: CIVKDISGALLPYNEQFF
CDR3 DNA: TGCATCGTTAAAGATATCTCGGGGGCTCTCCTACCCTACAATGAGCAGTTCTTC

J gene: TRBJ1-1
V gene: TRBV11-2
clone size: -
D gene: TRBD1
CDR3 protein: CASSPGGRGAACDTEALF
CDR3 DNA: TGTGCCAGCAGCCCGGGGGGCAGGGGGGCGGCTTGCGACACTGAAGCTTTATTT

J gene: TRBJ2-7
V gene: TRBV7-3
clone size: -
D gene: TRBD2
CDR3 protein: CTRRPSGGSYEQYF
CDR3 DNA: TGTACCAGAAGACCTAGCGGGGGCTCCTACGAGCAGTACTTC

J gene: TRBJ2-7
V gene: TRBV11-2
clone size: once
D gene: -
CDR3 protein: CASSTGPGSGYEQYF
CDR3 DNA: TGTGCCAGCAGCACGGGACCGGGTTCGGGCTATGAGCAGTACTTC

J gene: TRBJ2-1
V gene: TRBV7-2
clone size: -
D gene: TRBD2
CDR3 protein: CASSLGETGGGNEQFF
CDR3 DNA: TGTGCCAGCAGCTTAGGTGAAACGGGAGGGGGCAATGAGCAGTTCTTC

J gene: TRBJ2-2
V gene: TRBV11-2
clone size: -
D gene: TRBD2
CDR3 protein: CASSLAALAGTGELFF
CDR3 DNA: TGTGCCAGCAGTTTAGCGGCGCTAGCGGGAACAGGGGAGCTGTTTTTT

J gene: TRBJ2-3
V gene: TRBV19
clone size: -
D gene: -
CDR3 protein: CASSISFGRWADTQYF
CDR3 DNA: TGTGCCAGTAGTATAAGCTTCGGACGCTGGGCAGATACGCAGTATTTT

J gene: TRBJ2-7
V gene: TRBV6-1
clone size: -
D gene: -
CDR3 protein: CASSEWAFYEQNF
CDR3 DNA: TGTGCCAGCAGTGAATGGGCCTTCTACGAGCAGAACTTC

J gene: TRBJ1-2
V gene: TRBV29-1
clone size: once
D gene: -
CDR3 protein: CSILAGDYDYTF
CDR3 DNA: TGCAGCATCCTCGCAGGGGACTATGACTACACCTTC

J gene: TRBJ2-1
V gene: TRBV20-1
clone size: -
D gene: -
CDR3 protein: CSASPGPVYNEQFF
CDR3 DNA: TGCAGTGCTAGCCCAGGCCCCGTCTACAATGAGCAGTTCTTC

J gene: TRBJ2-1
V gene: TRBV28
clone size: once
D gene: -
CDR3 protein: CASTQLYNEQFF
CDR3 DNA: TGTGCCAGCACTCAGTTGTACAATGAGCAGTTCTTC

J gene: TRBJ2-1
V gene: TRBV7-8
clone size: -
D gene: -
CDR3 protein: CDTRRTPSSSYNEQFF
CDR3 DNA: TGTGACACCCGGCGAACCCCGTCCTCTTCCTACAATGAACAGTTCTTC

J gene: TRBJ2-7
V gene: TRBV6-1
clone size: -
D gene: -
CDR3 protein: CASREWVFYEHYF
CDR3 DNA: TGCGCCAGCAGAGAATGGGTTTTCTACGAGCACTACTTC

J gene: TRBJ2-3
V gene: TRBV12-3/TRBV12-4
clone size: -
D gene: -
CDR3 protein: CASLQSGGRADTQYF
CDR3 DNA: TGTGCCAGCCTCCAATCGGGGGGCCGAGCAGATACGCAGTATTTT

J gene: TRBJ2-1
V gene: TRBV6-5
clone size: medium-sized
D gene: -
CDR3 protein: CASSSLASYNEQFF
CDR3 DNA: TGTGCCAGCAGTTCACTAGCTTCCTACAATGAGCAGTTCTTC

J gene: TRBJ1-5
V gene: TRBV28
clone size: many
D gene: TRBD1
CDR3 protein: CASSFADRLYSNQPQHF
CDR3 DNA: TGTGCCAGCAGTTTTGCGGACAGGCTTTATAGCAATCAGCCCCAGCATTTT

J gene: TRBJ1-1
V gene: TRBV5-1
clone size: -
D gene: TRBD1
CDR3 protein: CACSQKTGGGGNSEAFF
CDR3 DNA: TGCGCCTGCAGCCAGAAGACAGGGGGCGGTGGTAACAGTGAAGCTTTCTTT

J gene: TRBJ2-7
V gene: TRBV10-3
clone size: -
D gene: TRBD2
CDR3 protein: CAISGLAGHELYF
CDR3 DNA: TGTGCCATCAGTGGGCTAGCGGGCCACGAGCTGTACTTC

J gene: TRBJ2-3
V gene: TRBV6-1
clone size: -
D gene: TRBD2
CDR3 protein: CASCPTREGTQYF
CDR3 DNA: TGTGCCAGCTGTCCGACAAGGGAGGGTACGCAATATTTT

J gene: TRBJ2-5
V gene: TRBV28
clone size: many
D gene: -
CDR3 protein: CASSVPSVETQYF
CDR3 DNA: TGTGCCAGCAGTGTCCCATCCGTGGAGACCCAGTACTTC

J gene: TRBJ1-1
V gene: TRBV4-2
clone size: -
D gene: -
CDR3 protein: CASSQDRTMTEAFF
CDR3 DNA: TGTGCTAGCAGCCAAGATCGGACAATGACTGAAGCTTTCTTT

J gene: TRBJ1-3
V gene: TRBV7-9
clone size: -
D gene: -
CDR3 protein: CASSLVLADRNTIYF
CDR3 DNA: TGTGCCAGCAGCTTAGTGCTGGCAGACAGAAACACCATATACTTT

J gene: TRBJ2-1
V gene: TRBV28
clone size: -
D gene: -
CDR3 protein: CASSKGHPSSYNEQFF
CDR3 DNA: TGTGCCAGCAGTAAGGGACACCCTAGCTCCTACAATGAGCAGTTCTTC

J gene: TRBJ1-4
V gene: TRBV29-1
clone size: -
D gene: TRBD1
CDR3 protein: CNVVGTARNEKLFF
CDR3 DNA: TGCAACGTTGTAGGGACAGCAAGGAATGAAAAACTGTTTTTT

J gene: TRBJ1-2
V gene: TRBV5-4
clone size: -
D gene: -
CDR3 protein: CTCSVDRHYGYTF
CDR3 DNA: TGTACTTGCAGCGTGGACCGCCACTATGGCTACACCTTC